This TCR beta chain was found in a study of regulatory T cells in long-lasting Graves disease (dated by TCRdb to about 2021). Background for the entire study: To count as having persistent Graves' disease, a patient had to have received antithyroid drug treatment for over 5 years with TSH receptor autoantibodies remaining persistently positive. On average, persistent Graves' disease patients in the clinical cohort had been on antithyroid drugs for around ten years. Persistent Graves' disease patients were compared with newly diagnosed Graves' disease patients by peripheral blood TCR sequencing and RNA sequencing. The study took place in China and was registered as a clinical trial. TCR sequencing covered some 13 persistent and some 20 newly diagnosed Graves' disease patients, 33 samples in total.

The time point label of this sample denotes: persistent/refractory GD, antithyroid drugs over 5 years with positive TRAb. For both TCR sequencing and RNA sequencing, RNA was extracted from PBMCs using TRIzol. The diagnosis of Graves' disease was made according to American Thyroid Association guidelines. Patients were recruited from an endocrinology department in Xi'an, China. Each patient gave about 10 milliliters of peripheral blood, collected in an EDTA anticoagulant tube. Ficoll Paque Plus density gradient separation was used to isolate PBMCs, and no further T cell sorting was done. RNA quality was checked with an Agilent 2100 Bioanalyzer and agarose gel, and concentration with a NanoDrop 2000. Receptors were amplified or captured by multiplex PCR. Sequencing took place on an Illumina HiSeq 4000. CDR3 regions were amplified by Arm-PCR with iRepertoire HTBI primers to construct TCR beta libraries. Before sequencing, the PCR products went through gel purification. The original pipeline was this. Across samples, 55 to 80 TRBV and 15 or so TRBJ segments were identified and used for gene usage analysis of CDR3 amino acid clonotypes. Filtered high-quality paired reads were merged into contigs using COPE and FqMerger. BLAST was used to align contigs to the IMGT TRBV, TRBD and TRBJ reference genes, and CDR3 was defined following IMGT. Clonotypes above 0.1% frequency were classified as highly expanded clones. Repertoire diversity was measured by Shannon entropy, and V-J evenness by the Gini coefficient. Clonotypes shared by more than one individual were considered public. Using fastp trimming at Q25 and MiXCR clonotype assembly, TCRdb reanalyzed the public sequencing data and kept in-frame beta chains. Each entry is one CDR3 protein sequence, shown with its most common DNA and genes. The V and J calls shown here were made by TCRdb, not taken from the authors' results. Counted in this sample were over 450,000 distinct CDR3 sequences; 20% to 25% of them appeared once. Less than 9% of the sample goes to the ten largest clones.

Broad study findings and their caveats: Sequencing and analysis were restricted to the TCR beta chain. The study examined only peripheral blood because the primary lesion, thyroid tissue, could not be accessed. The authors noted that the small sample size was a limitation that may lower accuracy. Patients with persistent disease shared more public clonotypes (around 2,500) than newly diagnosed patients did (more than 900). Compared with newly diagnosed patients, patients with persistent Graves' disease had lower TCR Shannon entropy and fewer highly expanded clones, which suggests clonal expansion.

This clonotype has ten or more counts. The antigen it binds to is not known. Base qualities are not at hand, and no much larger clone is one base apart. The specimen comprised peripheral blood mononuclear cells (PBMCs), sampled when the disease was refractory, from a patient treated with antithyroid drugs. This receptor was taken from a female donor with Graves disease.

Here is the DNA: TGTGCCAGTACAGGGGGCGGAAGATCACCCCTCCACTTT. This codes for CASTGGGRSPLHF. The chain joins TRBV2 to TRBJ1-6, and TRBD1 matches 9 of the central bases. CDR1 SNHLY and CDR2 FYNNEI are derived from the germline V gene. The CDR3 measures 13 amino acids from cysteine to phenylalanine. Just the 39-base CDR3 DNA is kept, in frame starting at base 1. The germline V and J ends show losses of 9 bases and 10 bases respectively, and no gene match explains 7 bases of the junction. Supplemented by the reference TRBV2 and TRBJ1-6 proteins around the CDR3, the complete variable domain is EPEVTQTPSHQVTQMGQEVILRCVPISNHLYFYWYRQILGQKVEFLVSFYNNEISEKSEIFDDQFSVERPDGSNFTLKIRSTKLEDSAMYFCASTGGGRSPLHFGNGTRLTVT.